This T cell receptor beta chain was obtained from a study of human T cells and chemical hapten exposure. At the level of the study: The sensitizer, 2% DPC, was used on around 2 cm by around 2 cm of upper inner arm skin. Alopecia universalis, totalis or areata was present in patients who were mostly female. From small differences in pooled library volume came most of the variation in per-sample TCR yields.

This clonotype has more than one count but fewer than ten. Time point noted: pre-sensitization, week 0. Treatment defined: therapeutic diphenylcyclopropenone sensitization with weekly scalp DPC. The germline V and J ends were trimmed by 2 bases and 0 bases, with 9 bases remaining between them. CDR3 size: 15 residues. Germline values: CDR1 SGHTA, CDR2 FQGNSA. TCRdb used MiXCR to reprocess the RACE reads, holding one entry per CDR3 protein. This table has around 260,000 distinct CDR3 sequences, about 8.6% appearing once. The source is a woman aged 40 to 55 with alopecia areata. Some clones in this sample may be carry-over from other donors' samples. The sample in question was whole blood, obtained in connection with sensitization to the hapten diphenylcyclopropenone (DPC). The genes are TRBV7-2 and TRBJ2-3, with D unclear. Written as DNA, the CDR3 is TGTGCCAGCAGCTTAATAGGGATTAGCACAGATACGCAGTATTTT. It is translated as CASSLIGISTDTQYF. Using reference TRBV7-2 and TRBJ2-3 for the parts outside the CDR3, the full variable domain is GAGVSQSPSNKVTEKGKDVELRCDPISGHTALYWYRQSLGQGLEFLIYFQGNSAPDKSGLPSDRFSAERTGGSVSTLTIQRTQQEDSAVYLCASSLIGISTDTQYFGPGTRLTVL.